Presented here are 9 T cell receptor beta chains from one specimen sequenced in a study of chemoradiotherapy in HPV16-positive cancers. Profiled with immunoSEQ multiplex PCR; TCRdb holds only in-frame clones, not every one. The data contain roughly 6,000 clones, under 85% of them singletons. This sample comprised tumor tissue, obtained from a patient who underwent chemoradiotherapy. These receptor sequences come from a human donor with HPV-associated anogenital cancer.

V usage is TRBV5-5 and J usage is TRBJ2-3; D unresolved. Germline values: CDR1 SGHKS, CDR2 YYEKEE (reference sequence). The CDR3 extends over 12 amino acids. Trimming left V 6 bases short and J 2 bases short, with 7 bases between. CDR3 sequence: CASTLDTDTQYF. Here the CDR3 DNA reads TGTGCCAGCACCCTGGACACAGATACGCAGTATTTT.

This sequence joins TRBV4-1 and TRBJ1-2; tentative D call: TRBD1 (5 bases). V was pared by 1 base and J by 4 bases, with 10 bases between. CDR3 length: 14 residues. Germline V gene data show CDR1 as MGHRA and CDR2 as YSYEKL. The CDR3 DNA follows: TGCGCCAGCAGCCAAGCCGACGACAGCTATGGCTACACCTTC. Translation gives CASSQADDSYGYTF.

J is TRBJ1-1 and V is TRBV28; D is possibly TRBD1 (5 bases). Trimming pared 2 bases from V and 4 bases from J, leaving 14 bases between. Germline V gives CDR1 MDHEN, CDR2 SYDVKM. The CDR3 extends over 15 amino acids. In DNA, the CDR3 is TGTGCCAGCAGTTTACTGCCGGGGCTGGGCACTGAAGCTTTCTTT. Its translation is CASSLLPGLGTEAFF.

The CDR3 here is CASSPTGDTQYF. The DNA for the CDR3 is TGCGCCAGCAGCCCGACGGGAGATACGCAGTATTTT. The V call is TRBV5-1, the J call TRBJ2-3; D uncertain. V gave up 4 bases and J gave up 5 bases, with 8 bases separating them. CDR1 is SGHRS and CDR2 is YFSETQ in the germline V gene. The CDR3 length is 12 residues. The full variable domain, completed using reference TRBV5-1 and TRBJ2-3, is KAGVTQTPRYLIKTRGQQVTLSCSPISGHRSVSWYQQTPGQGLQFLFEYFSETQRNKGNFPGRFSGRQFSNSRSEMNVSTLELGDSALYLCASSPTGDTQYFGPGTRLTVL.

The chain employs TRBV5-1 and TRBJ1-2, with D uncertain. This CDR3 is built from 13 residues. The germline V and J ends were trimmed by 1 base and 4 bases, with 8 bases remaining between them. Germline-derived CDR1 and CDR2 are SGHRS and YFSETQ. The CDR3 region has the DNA TGCGCCAGCAGCTTGCCCCAAGGCTATGGCTACACCTTC. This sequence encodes CASSLPQGYGYTF. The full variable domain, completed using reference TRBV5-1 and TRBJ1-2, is KAGVTQTPRYLIKTRGQQVTLSCSPISGHRSVSWYQQTPGQGLQFLFEYFSETQRNKGNFPGRFSGRQFSNSRSEMNVSTLELGDSALYLCASSLPQGYGYTFGSGTRLTVV.

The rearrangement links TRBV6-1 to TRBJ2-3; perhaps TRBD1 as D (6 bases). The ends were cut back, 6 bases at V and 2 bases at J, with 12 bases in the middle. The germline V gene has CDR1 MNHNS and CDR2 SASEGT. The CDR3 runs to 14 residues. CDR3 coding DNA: TGTGCCAGCAGGTTGTTGGGGGCCACAGATACGCAGTATTTT. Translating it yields CASRLLGATDTQYF.

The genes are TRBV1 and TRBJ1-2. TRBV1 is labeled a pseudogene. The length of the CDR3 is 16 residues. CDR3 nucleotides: TGCACCAGCAGGATATTTCGTTTGCGAAAGACCTATGGCTACACCTTC. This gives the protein CTSRIFRLRKTYGYTF.

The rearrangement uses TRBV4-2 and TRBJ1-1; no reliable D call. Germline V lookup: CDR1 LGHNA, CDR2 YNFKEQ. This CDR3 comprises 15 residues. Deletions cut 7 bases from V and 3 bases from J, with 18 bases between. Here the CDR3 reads CASTPRHGTHTEAFF. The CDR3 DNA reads TGTGCCAGCACCCCAAGGCATGGCACGCACACTGAAGCTTTCTTT.

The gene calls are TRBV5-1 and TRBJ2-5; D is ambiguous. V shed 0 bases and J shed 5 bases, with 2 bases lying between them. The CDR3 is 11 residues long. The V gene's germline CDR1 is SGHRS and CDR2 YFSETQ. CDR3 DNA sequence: TGCGCCAGCAGCTTGGACGAGACCCAGTACTTC. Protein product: CASSLDETQYF.